The clone carrying this T cell receptor beta chain was counted once. The CDR3 is 14 residues long. The germline V and J ends were trimmed by 3 bases and 9 bases, with 17 bases remaining between them. In germline, CDR1 is DFQATT, CDR2 SNEGSKA (reference sequence). These data originate in a study of CD8 T cells in Susac syndrome. The RNA input was roughly 0.45 to 1 ug, and it was reverse transcribed with random hexamers. Amplification of TCR beta CDR3 spanned 54 Vbeta and 13 Jbeta via immunoSEQ multiplex PCR. TCRdb re-called the immunoSEQ multiplex PCR reads through MiXCR, storing one row per CDR3 protein. The sample consists of 150,000 or so distinct CDR3 sequences, around 96% of them appearing once. Sequencing of TCR beta was carried out in blood CD8+ and CD4+ T cells.

Sequencing input: CD4+ T cells from PBMCs. The chain links TRBV20-1 to TRBJ2-2; D is uncertain. The source of this sequence is a human donor in good health. CDR3 bases: TGCAGTGCTAGTGTGGCAGTAGGGTCCCGGGAGCTGTTTTTT. Amino acid sequence: CSASVAVGSRELFF.